This is a list of T cell receptor beta chains from one sample in a study of metastatic and nonmetastatic thyroid tumors. Using MiXCR, TCRdb reanalyzed the PCR reads. The sample lists roughly 59,000 clones; around 16% were seen once. The specimen was blood. The source is a male donor with papillary thyroid cancer or a benign thyroid nodule (not recorded which). Some clones in this sample may be carry-over from other donors' samples. CDR3s include the opening cysteine and the closing phenylalanine or tryptophan. Rows may omit the clone size; those that give it use once, few, many or a size class.

once TRBV30 CAWSLSGGFYDQYF
many TRBV12-3/TRBV12-4 CASTLGTHYQPQHF
many TRBV19 CASEAGGEKLFF
many TRBV20-1 CSASGTARSNTQYF
many TRBV11-1 CASSHPTGTGHLGQFF
few TRBV20-1 CSARDGKPSRETQYF
once TRBV20-1 CSVVRGDSDNQPQHF
many TRBV5-1 CASSLGDVNTGELFF
medium-sized TRBV6-6 CASSYKGENEQFF
many TRBV11-2 CASSSRTGDSTDTQYF
NA TRBV12-3/TRBV12-4 CASSLAPGNEQFF
NA TRBV20-1 CSARLGQVTSTDTQYF
NA TRBV11-1 CASSVVEGWQQYF
many TRBV15 CATSRDRGVANSPLHF
many TRBV20-1 CSARDGRGDTGELFF
many TRBV6-5 CASSYDGRETDTQYF
NA TRBV6-1 CASSGVAGGGAEQFF
NA TRBV7-2 CVSSLMTGARAKNIKYF
NA TRBV18 CASSPAGFNTEAFF
many TRBV4-1 CASSQGRGLGADTQYF
NA TRBV5-4 CASSPTSGNIGELFF
many TRBV28 CASSQLGASGHNEQFF
many TRBV7-2 CASTKGAAQETQYF
many TRBV20-1 CSARDRNQRELFF